What follows is one TCR beta chain and its context. Its antigen is currently unknown. The assay was immunoSEQ multiplex PCR, and TCRdb's table has in-frame clones only and misses some. Among 950,000 to 1,100,000 clones, 65% to 80% were seen once, and the ten largest hold around 1.5%. This sample stems from a study of shared clonotypes between healthy human individuals. Overall study findings and caveats: The sole specimen, blood, was sampled, and tissue repertoires likely differ. Larger estimated richness was generally recorded for naive subsets relative to memory subsets. Clonotype sharing among the donors was expected to vary with sequencing depth.

Sequenced sample: memory CD4+ T cells sorted from blood. Subset denoted: CD45RA-negative fraction. This TCR was sampled from a man between 18 and 35 years old in good health.

The CDR3 here is CASSTSPRSPLHF. CDR3 coding DNA: TGTGCCAGTAGTACCTCTCCCCGGTCACCCCTCCACTTT. This sequence joins TRBV19 and TRBJ1-6, with D unresolved. The V gene's germline CDR1 is LNHDA and CDR2 SQIVND (reference sequence). This CDR3 is 13 amino acids long. Between the trimmed V and J ends, which lost 4 bases and 10 bases, there was a span of 11 bases.